These 25 T cell receptor beta chains originate from one sample sequenced in a study of radiation and T cells in renal cell carcinoma. Regarding time point: blood 2 weeks post-SBRT. As to treatment: 15 Gy SBRT to primary tumor, nephrectomy 4 weeks later. TCRdb keeps only in-frame clones here, not all; method: immunoSEQ multiplex PCR. The sample has 100,000 to 150,000 clones, around 81% seen once. The sequences come from blood, collected from a patient whose treatment included radiotherapy and nephrectomy. These receptors were obtained from a man in his fifties or sixties with renal cell carcinoma.

The V call is TRBV5-1, the J call TRBJ2-5, with 12 nucleotides matching TRBD1. The trim removed 3 bases at V and 5 bases at J, leaving 5 bases unmatched. CDR3 length: 15 residues. Germline CDR1 reads SGHRS; CDR2 reads YFSETQ. The CDR3 region has the DNA TGCGCCAGCAGCTACGGGACAGGGGGCTTCGAGACCCAGTACTTC. Translating it yields CASSYGTGGFETQYF.

The chain joins TRBV9 to TRBJ2-5; D tentatively fits TRBD1 or TRBD2 (5 bases each). The CDR3 is 15 amino acids. V was trimmed by 1 base and J by 3 bases, leaving 13 bases between them. CDR1 SGDLS and CDR2 YYNGEE come from the germline V gene. The CDR3 sequence is CASSVSGRRKETQYF. In nucleotides, the CDR3 is TGTGCCAGCAGCGTATCGGGACGGAGAAAAGAGACCCAGTACTTC.

This clone was counted a single time. The CDR3 region is CAWRRGPGDYGYTF. Here the CDR3 DNA reads TGTGCCTGGAGACGAGGTCCAGGAGACTATGGCTACACCTTC. The chain carries TRBV30 and TRBJ1-2; no definite D call. The CDR3 totals 14 residues. V was clipped by 3 bases and J by 3 bases, with 14 bases between them. In germline, CDR1 is GTSNPN, CDR2 SVGIG (reference sequence).

The V call is TRBV5-4, the J call TRBJ2-3; 9 bases map to TRBD2. The germline gives CDR1 SGHNT, CDR2 YYREEE (reference sequence). The trim removed 2 bases at V and 5 bases at J, leaving 3 bases unmatched. The CDR3 runs 14 residues. In DNA form, the CDR3 reads TGTGCCAGCAGCTTAGCGGGGGGTGGAGATACGCAGTATTTT. Residues: CASSLAGGGDTQYF.

There are a few counts of this clone. V usage is TRBV6-1 and J usage is TRBJ1-3; D call uncertain. V gave up 3 bases and J gave up 3 bases, with 15 bases separating them. Germline V gene sequence: CDR1 MNHNS, CDR2 SASEGT. CDR3 length: 16 amino acids. The CDR3 region is CASSEALGIFGNTIYF. The CDR3, as DNA: TGTGCCAGCAGTGAGGCCCTGGGGATTTTTGGAAACACCATATATTTT.

The count of this clone is one. This rearrangement joins TRBV2 to TRBJ1-2, with 7 bases aligning to TRBD1. Germline V gene lookup returns CDR1 SNHLY and CDR2 FYNNEI. The J segment lost 5 bases and the V segment lost 4 bases, leaving 4 bases of the junction unmatched. CDR3 size: 13 residues. The CDR3 is CASSAQGLYGYTF. The DNA of the CDR3 is TGTGCCAGCAGTGCACAGGGGCTATATGGCTACACCTTC. The full variable domain, in which reference TRBV2 and TRBJ1-2 provide the parts outside the CDR3, is EPEVTQTPSHQVTQMGQEVILRCVPISNHLYFYWYRQILGQKVEFLVSFYNNEISEKSEIFDDQFSVERPDGSNFTLKIRSTKLEDSAMYFCASSAQGLYGYTFGSGTRLTVV.

The V call is TRBV5-1, the J call TRBJ2-2; the match to TRBD1 covers 7 bases. CDR3 length equals 15 residues. With V trimmed by 3 bases and J by 1 base, 3 bases remained unmatched. Germline CDR1 is SGHRS and CDR2 is YFSETQ. CDR3: CASSSRTGNTGELFF. CDR3 DNA sequence: TGCGCCAGCAGCTCCAGGACAGGGAACACCGGGGAGCTGTTTTTT. Using reference TRBV5-1 and TRBJ2-2 for the parts outside the CDR3, the full variable domain is KAGVTQTPRYLIKTRGQQVTLSCSPISGHRSVSWYQQTPGQGLQFLFEYFSETQRNKGNFPGRFSGRQFSNSRSEMNVSTLELGDSALYLCASSSRTGNTGELFFGEGSRLTVL.

V and J are TRBV6-5 and TRBJ1-2; 7 bases are a match to TRBD1. This CDR3 is built from 15 residues. V trimming: 5 bases; J trimming: 1 base; junction bases outside the gene matches: 7. CDR1 is MNHEY and CDR2 is SVGAGI in the germline V gene. CDR3 loop: CASSLAGGINYGYTF. The DNA for the CDR3 is TGTGCCAGCAGTCTCGCAGGGGGAATTAACTATGGCTACACCTTC.

The genes are TRBV4-2 and TRBJ2-1, with D possibly matching TRBD1 (5 bases). CDR1 and CDR2 (germline): LGHNA, YNFKEQ. The CDR3 has 18 amino acids. Deletions cut 3 bases from V and 0 bases from J, with 18 bases between. This CDR3 reads CASSHFLRGISSYNEQFF. The CDR3 DNA reads TGTGCCAGCAGCCATTTCCTAAGGGGAATTAGCTCCTACAATGAGCAGTTCTTC.

This chain uses TRBV10-3 with TRBJ1-2; D gene unclear. Germline V gene sequence: CDR1 ENHRY, CDR2 SYGVKD. The V end lost 4 bases, the J end lost 4 bases, and 10 bases lay between the germline ends. The CDR3 is 13 residues long. The CDR3 nucleotides are TGTGCCATCAGTGCGGTTCAGGCCTATGGCTACACCTTC. Amino acid sequence: CAISAVQAYGYTF.

This chain uses TRBV10-1 with TRBJ1-6; maybe TRBD1 (5 bases). V gave up 0 bases and J gave up 0 bases, with 12 bases separating them. The CDR3 is made up of 18 amino acids. The germline V gene encodes CDR1 WNHNN and CDR2 SYGVQD (reference sequence). In DNA form, the CDR3 reads TGCGCCAGCAGTGAGTCGTTTTGGGGGAGCTCCTATAATTCACCCCTCCACTTT. It translates to CASSESFWGSSYNSPLHF.

This clone was observed a handful of times. This chain uses TRBV7-9 with TRBJ2-5; D gene uncertain. Germline values: CDR1 SEHNR, CDR2 FQNEAQ (reference sequence). Trimming shortened V by 2 bases and J by 2 bases, and 6 bases separated the two germline ends. CDR3 length: 13 amino acids. In DNA, the CDR3 is TGTGCCAGCAGCTTAATGTATCAAGAGACCCAGTACTTC. Translation gives CASSLMYQETQYF.

The J gene is TRBJ2-7, the V gene TRBV13; D perhaps matches TRBD1 (6 bases). The CDR3 runs 14 residues. Germline V CDR1 and CDR2: PRHDT, FYEKMQ (reference sequence). Trimming cost V 3 bases and J 3 bases, with 12 bases left between them. The CDR3: CASSFRDIRYEQYF. As DNA, the CDR3 is TGTGCCAGCAGCTTCCGGGACATCCGCTACGAGCAGTACTTC.

This chain uses TRBV19 with TRBJ2-5, with 8 bases fitting TRBD2. CDR1 and CDR2 (germline): LNHDA, SQIVND (reference sequence). With V trimmed by 5 bases and J by 3 bases, 8 bases remained unmatched. The CDR3 totals 15 residues. CDR3: CASSPAGASKETQYF. The CDR3 nucleotides are TGTGCCAGTAGTCCAGCGGGAGCCTCTAAAGAGACCCAGTACTTC.

This clone was seen only once. CDR3 in amino acids: CASSLEPDSNQPQHF. CDR3 nucleotides: TGTGCCAGCAGCTTGGAACCGGATAGCAATCAGCCCCAGCATTTT. The chain employs TRBV5-4 and TRBJ1-5, with D hard to call. Trimming shortened V by 0 bases and J by 0 bases, and 7 bases separated the two germline ends. Per the germline V gene, CDR1 is SGHNT and CDR2 is YYREEE (reference sequence). This CDR3 contains 15 residues.

V usage is TRBV5-6 and J usage is TRBJ2-7; D remains unclear. The CDR3 length is 14 residues. Per the germline V gene, CDR1 is SGHDT and CDR2 is YYEEEE. The V end lost 4 bases, the J end lost 0 bases, and 11 bases lay between the germline ends. The CDR3 spells CASSLDMGSYEQYF. CDR3 coding DNA: TGTGCCAGCAGCCTGGATATGGGCTCCTACGAGCAGTACTTC.

CDR3 region: CASSLRSQGGYGYTF. DNA for the CDR3: TGTGCCAGCAGCTTACGTAGTCAAGGGGGCTATGGCTACACCTTC. This chain connects TRBV7-2 to TRBJ1-2; tentative D call: TRBD1 (6 bases). This CDR3 is built from 15 residues. Germline loops: CDR1 SGHTA, CDR2 FQGNSA. V lost 2 bases, J lost 4 bases, and 14 bases lay in between.

This chain joins TRBV6-1 and TRBJ1-5, with D unresolved. V dropped 2 bases and J dropped 1 base, with 9 bases sitting between them. The CDR3 covers 15 residues. Germline assignment: CDR1 MNHNS and CDR2 SASEGT. The CDR3 coding sequence is TGTGCCAGCAGTGAAAGGGAGATCAGCAATCAGCCCCAGCATTTT. Translation gives CASSEREISNQPQHF.

V usage is TRBV5-1 and J usage is TRBJ1-1; D is unclear. Trimming took 7 bases from V and 5 from J, leaving 15 bases between them. The germline V gene has CDR1 SGHRS and CDR2 YFSETQ. CDR3 length equals 13 residues. The chain's CDR3 is CASGSGGGTEAFF. For the CDR3, the DNA is TGCGCCAGCGGCTCGGGAGGTGGGACTGAAGCTTTCTTT.

The chain is built from TRBV14 and TRBJ2-7, with D uncertain. The CDR3 has 14 amino acids. The germline V and J ends were trimmed by 1 base and 6 bases, with 13 bases remaining between them. CDR1 and CDR2 from the germline V gene are SGHDN and FVKESK. The CDR3, as DNA: TGTGCCAGCAGCCAAGTGTCCCGAATGGGCGAGCAGTACTTC. Protein: CASSQVSRMGEQYF.

The chain employs TRBV21-1 and TRBJ2-7; the table's D gene call, TRBD2, was not cross checked with the DNA. TRBV21-1 is annotated as a pseudogene. The CDR3 length is 14 residues. The CDR3 protein is CASSNRGNPYEQYF. CDR3 DNA: TGTGCCAGCAGCAATCGGGGGAACCCCTACGAGCAGTACTTC.

The V and J genes are TRBV6-1 and TRBJ1-2; maybe TRBD1 (5 bases). The V end lost 8 bases, the J end lost 6 bases, and 19 bases lay between the germline ends. This CDR3 is 14 amino acids long. Looked up from germline, CDR1 is MNHNS and CDR2 is SASEGT. CDR3: CASAAGHMRNGYTF. The CDR3 DNA follows: TGTGCCAGCGCGGCAGGGCACATGAGAAATGGCTACACCTTC.

As DNA, the CDR3 is TGCGCCAGCAGAGGGCCCCGCTACGAGCAGTACTTC. This gives the protein CASRGPRYEQYF. The chain carries TRBV10-1 and TRBJ2-7; D unresolved. CDR3 length: 12 residues. CDR1 and CDR2 (germline): WNHNN, SYGVQD (reference sequence). V lost 6 bases and J 3 bases, leaving 9 bases between the germline ends.

About this clone: At one boundary the junction diverges from the germline segment, which might be a read error. This chain connects TRBV5-4 to TRBJ2-7, with 8 bases identical to TRBD1. Germline V gene lookup returns CDR1 SGHNT and CDR2 YYREEE (reference sequence). This CDR3 region has 12 residues. CDR3 sequence reads: CASSLGQGAQNF. The CDR3 DNA sequence: TGTGCCAGCAGCTTGGGGCAGGGGGCGCAGAACTTC.

This clone came up many times. This sequence joins TRBV4-1 and TRBJ2-6; D gene unclear. Germline CDR1 and CDR2: MGHRA and YSYEKL. CDR3 length: 14 residues. The V end was cut by 2 bases, the J end by 0 bases, with 2 bases between. This CDR3 reads CASSQFSGANVLTF. The CDR3 DNA is TGCGCCAGCAGCCAATTCTCTGGGGCCAACGTCCTGACTTTC.